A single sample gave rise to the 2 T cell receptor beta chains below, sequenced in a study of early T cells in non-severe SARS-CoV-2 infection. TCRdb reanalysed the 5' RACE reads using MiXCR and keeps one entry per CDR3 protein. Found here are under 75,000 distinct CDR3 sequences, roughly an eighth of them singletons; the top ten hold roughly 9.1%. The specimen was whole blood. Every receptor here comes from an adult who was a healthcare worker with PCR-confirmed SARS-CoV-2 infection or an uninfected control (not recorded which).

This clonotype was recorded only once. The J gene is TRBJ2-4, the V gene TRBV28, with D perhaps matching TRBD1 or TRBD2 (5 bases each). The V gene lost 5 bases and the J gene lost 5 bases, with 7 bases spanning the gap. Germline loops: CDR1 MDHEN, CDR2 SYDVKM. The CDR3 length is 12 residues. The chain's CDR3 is CASSRGQNIQYF. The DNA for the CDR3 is TGTGCCAGCAGTAGGGGACAAAACATTCAGTACTTC.

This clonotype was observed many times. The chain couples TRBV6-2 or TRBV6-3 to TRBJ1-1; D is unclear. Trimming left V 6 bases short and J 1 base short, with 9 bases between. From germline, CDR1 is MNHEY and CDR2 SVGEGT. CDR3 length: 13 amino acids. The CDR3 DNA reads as TGTGCCAGCAGCCTTACACAGAACACTGAAGCTTTCTTT. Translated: CASSLTQNTEAFF.